This T cell receptor beta chain was profiled in a study of identical twins. General study results and limits: Invariant MAIT and iNKT cells could partly confound zero-insertion analyses. The authors drew conclusions from cross-sectional statistical analysis rather than following the same donors.

In the case of this clonotype: Its matching antigen is unknown.

TCRdb called the 5' RACE reads again in MiXCR, with one record for every CDR3 protein. The data show about 790,000 distinct CDR3 sequences, with approximately 18% seen just once and about 12% held by the top ten. The germline V gene has CDR1 LGHDT and CDR2 YNNKEL (reference sequence). The CDR3 runs to 12 residues. The V gene lost 4 bases and the J gene lost 5 bases, with 9 bases spanning the gap. These data also formed part of another study, on T cells expressing NK-cell markers. From that report: CD3+CD56+NKG2C+, CD3+CD56+NKG2C- and CD3+CD56-NKG2C+ T cells, once sorted, supplied the TCR beta repertoires. A few donors likewise had their CD3+CD56-NKG2C+ fraction led by these clonotypes.

This chain links TRBV3-1 with TRBJ2-7, with D possibly being TRBD2 (5 bases). The clonotype comes from a woman under 30 in good health. The sequenced material came from PBMCs. As DNA, the CDR3 is TGTGCCAGCAGCCCCAGCGGCCACGAGCAGTACTTC. Translated, it gives CASSPSGHEQYF.